These 28 T cell receptor beta chains came from one sample sequenced in a study of Ad26.COV2.S vaccination and SARS-CoV-2 variants. Clones were sequenced by immunoSEQ multiplex PCR, and TCRdb holds only the in-frame ones, with some missing. Counted here are fewer than 150,000 clones, 80% to 90% occurring once; the ten biggest clones make up around 5%. The specimen was peripheral blood, collected after recovery from COVID-19. The source is a human donor who had recovered from COVID-19.

The rearrangement links TRBV6-2 or TRBV6-3 to TRBJ2-7; maybe TRBD1 (6 bases). The CDR3 totals 13 residues. Germline V CDR1 and CDR2: MNHEY, SVGEGT. Trimming removed 5 bases from V and 4 bases from J, with 12 bases in between. In DNA, the CDR3 is TGTGCCAGCAGTAACAGGGTAACTTACGAGCAGTACTTC. This gives the protein CASSNRVTYEQYF.

By share, this clone ranks as medium-sized. This rearrangement joins TRBV2 to TRBJ1-2, with 11 positions matching TRBD1. Germline V gives CDR1 SNHLY, CDR2 FYNNEI. CDR3 length: 11 residues. Unmatched junction bases numbered 1, after V lost 8 bases and J lost 8 bases. CDR3 region: CASWTGGGYTF. CDR3 DNA: TGTGCCAGCTGGACAGGGGGCGGCTACACCTTC.

The rearrangement joins TRBV5-1 to TRBJ2-7; maybe TRBD1 (5 bases). This CDR3 contains 14 residues. From germline, CDR1 is SGHRS and CDR2 YFSETQ. The V end was cut by 5 bases, the J end by 0 bases, with 12 bases between. DNA of the CDR3: TGCGCCAGCAGTTATGGAGACAGCTCCTACGAGCAGTACTTC. Translation gives CASSYGDSSYEQYF.

The chain employs TRBV27 and TRBJ2-1; D uncertain. The CDR3 has 12 residues. The V gene's germline CDR1 is MNHEY and CDR2 SMNVEV (reference sequence). The germline V and J ends were trimmed by 3 bases and 7 bases, with 7 bases remaining between them. CDR3 coding DNA: TGTGCCAGCAGTTTCTTGGGTAATGAGCAGTTCTTC. Its protein is CASSFLGNEQFF.

This clone has only a few counts. The chain couples TRBV28 to TRBJ1-6; D uncertain. The CDR3 sequence is 14 residues long. The V gene's germline CDR1 is MDHEN and CDR2 SYDVKM. V dropped 1 base and J dropped 9 bases, with 10 bases sitting between them. CDR3 amino acids: CASSLSPVGSPLHF. DNA of the CDR3: TGTGCCAGCAGTTTATCTCCCGTAGGTTCACCCCTCCACTTT.

This clone was seen once. J is TRBJ1-2 and V is TRBV6-2 or TRBV6-3; no clear D gene. The germline CDR1 and CDR2 sequences are MNHEY and SVGEGT. V gave up 4 bases and J gave up 8 bases, with 17 bases separating them. The CDR3 runs to 14 residues. CDR3 amino acids: CASSFTNDWNGYTF. In DNA, the CDR3 is TGTGCCAGCAGTTTTACGAACGACTGGAACGGCTACACCTTC.

In its sample, this clone was seen a few times. The chain recombines TRBV7-6 with TRBJ2-2, with D unresolved. The CDR3 extends over 13 amino acids. The germline V gene encodes CDR1 SGHVS and CDR2 FNYEAQ. With 1 base removed from V and 4 bases from J, the gap between germline ends came to 4 bases. CDR3 protein: CASSLGATGELFF. The CDR3 nucleotides are TGTGCCAGCAGCTTAGGTGCCACCGGGGAGCTGTTTTTT.

The chain couples TRBV30 to TRBJ1-5; no reliable D call. Germline V gene lookup returns CDR1 GTSNPN and CDR2 SVGIG (reference sequence). The CDR3 length is 15 residues. Between the trimmed V and J ends, which lost 0 bases and 0 bases, there was a span of 9 bases. For the CDR3, the DNA is TGTGCCTGGAGTGTAGGCCAGGTTAGCAATCAGCCCCAGCATTTT. It yields the protein CAWSVGQVSNQPQHF. Full variable domain (outside the CDR3, taken from reference TRBV30 and TRBJ1-5): SQTIHQWPATLVQPVGSPLSLECTVEGTSNPNLYWYRQAAGRGLQLLFYSVGIGQISSEVPQNLSASRPQDRQFILSSKKLLLSDSGFYLCAWSVGQVSNQPQHFGDGTRLSIL.

The V and J genes are TRBV25-1 and TRBJ2-3; D is uncertain. Germline V gives CDR1 MGHDK, CDR2 SYGVNS. The CDR3 is 13 amino acids. Trimming took 1 base from V and 3 from J, leaving 5 bases between them. Written as DNA, the CDR3 is TGTGCCAGCAGTGAATTGATGACAGATACGCAGTATTTT. Translation gives CASSELMTDTQYF.

The rearrangement joins TRBV27 to TRBJ2-7, with D tentatively TRBD1 or TRBD2 (5 bases each). CDR1 is MNHEY and CDR2 is SMNVEV in the germline V gene (reference sequence). This CDR3 is built from 13 residues. Between the trimmed V and J ends, which lost 5 bases and 3 bases, there was a span of 11 bases. CDR3 DNA sequence: TGTGCCAGCAGTCGGGGCAGCCACTACGAGCAGTACTTC. Protein sequence: CASSRGSHYEQYF.

In its sample, this clone was seen a few times. This chain uses TRBV25-1 with TRBJ2-7, with D maybe TRBD1 (6 bases). CDR3 length equals 14 residues. The V end was cut by 4 bases, the J end by 2 bases, with 12 bases between. Germline V gene lookup returns CDR1 MGHDK and CDR2 SYGVNS. CDR3 in DNA: TGTGCCAGCAGTGTTCGCAGGGGTACCTACGAGCAGTACTTC. Translated, it gives CASSVRRGTYEQYF.

The chain recombines TRBV5-6 with TRBJ2-7, with D uncertain. Germline CDR1 is SGHDT and CDR2 is YYEEEE. The CDR3 covers 13 residues. The V and J ends lost 1 base and 4 bases respectively, with 9 bases between them. The CDR3 bases are TGTGCCAGCAGCTTGAGTGTAGATTACGAGCAGTACTTC. Its protein product is CASSLSVDYEQYF.

The rearrangement joins TRBV20-1 to TRBJ2-2; 11 bases match TRBD2. Germline V gene lookup returns CDR1 DFQATT and CDR2 SNEGSKA (reference sequence). V lost 3 bases and J lost 8; bases outside the gene matches: 8. The CDR3 loop spans 15 amino acids. For the CDR3, the DNA is TGCAGTGCTAGTATTCTAGCGGGGGGTAAAGGGGAGCTGTTTTTT. Protein product: CSASILAGGKGELFF.

This chain connects TRBV6-5 to TRBJ2-7, with TRBD2 identical over 7 bases. Trimming at V came to 6 bases and at J to 4 bases, leaving 6 bases not matched to a gene. The CDR3 covers 13 residues. Germline V gene data show CDR1 as MNHEY and CDR2 as SVGAGI. The CDR3 loop is CASSHMGGYEQYF. In DNA form, the CDR3 reads TGTGCCAGCAGCCATATGGGGGGGTACGAGCAGTACTTC.

This chain uses TRBV19 with TRBJ1-2; no clear D. The CDR3 is made up of 15 amino acids. CDR1 LNHDA and CDR2 SQIVND come from the germline V gene (reference sequence). With 5 bases removed from V and 4 bases from J, the gap between germline ends came to 17 bases. The DNA for the CDR3 is TGTGCCAGTAGTGCCACGGAGTCATTCGGCTATGGCTACACCTTC. Amino acid sequence: CASSATESFGYGYTF. Using reference TRBV19 and TRBJ1-2 for the parts outside the CDR3, the full variable domain is DGGITQSPKYLFRKEGQNVTLSCEQNLNHDAMYWYRQDPGQGLRLIYYSQIVNDFQKGDIAEGYSVSREKKESFPLTVTSAQKNPTAFYLCASSATESFGYGYTFGSGTRLTVV.

As regards this clone: Other nucleotide sequences in the sample specify the same CDR3. The gene calls are TRBV9 and TRBJ2-3, with a weak D call TRBD1 (5 bases). The V end lost 0 bases, the J end lost 4 bases, and 6 bases lay between the germline ends. Per the germline V gene, CDR1 is SGDLS and CDR2 is YYNGEE. The CDR3 loop spans 13 amino acids. The CDR3 nucleotides are TGTGCCAGCAGCGTAGTAGGGGCAGATACGCAGTATTTT. Its protein product is CASSVVGADTQYF.

This rearrangement joins TRBV27 to TRBJ2-5, with 9 bases that match TRBD1. The germline V gene encodes CDR1 MNHEY and CDR2 SMNVEV (reference sequence). Unmatched junction bases numbered 5, after V lost 8 bases and J lost 4 bases. This CDR3 contains 13 residues. For the CDR3, the DNA is TGTGCCAGCTTCGGGACAGGGCGAGAGACCCAGTACTTC. It encodes CASFGTGRETQYF.

The chain links TRBV12-5 to TRBJ1-2, with D perhaps TRBD1 (6 bases). This CDR3 contains 15 residues. The V gene lost 6 bases and the J gene lost 3 bases, with 17 bases spanning the gap. CDR1 and CDR2 (germline): LGHNT, FRNRAP. In nucleotides, the CDR3 is TGTGCTAGTGGGGCCCCCCGGGGGGCTTACTATGGCTACACCTTC. Amino acid sequence: CASGAPRGAYYGYTF.

This clone was detected once. The chain uses TRBV2 and TRBJ1-6; D remains ambiguous. The CDR3 runs 14 residues. The germline V gene has CDR1 SNHLY and CDR2 FYNNEI. Trimming stripped 3 bases from V and 10 bases from J, with 13 bases between. The CDR3 region is CASSDTPAVSPLHF. The CDR3 nucleotides are TGTGCCAGCAGTGATACCCCAGCAGTATCACCCCTCCACTTT.

V usage is TRBV27 and J usage is TRBJ1-5; TRBD1 is a possible D gene (5 bases). V lost 2 bases and J 6 bases, leaving 8 bases between the germline ends. The CDR3 spans 13 residues. From germline, CDR1 is MNHEY and CDR2 SMNVEV (reference sequence). In DNA, the CDR3 is TGTGCCAGCAGTTTAACAGGTGCTCAGCCCCAGCATTTT. It yields the protein CASSLTGAQPQHF.

V and J are TRBV30 and TRBJ1-2, with 10 bases that match TRBD1. The J segment lost 8 bases and the V segment lost 3 bases, leaving 9 bases of the junction unmatched. Germline lookup yields CDR1 GTSNPN and CDR2 SVGIG (reference sequence). There are 14 residues in the CDR3. This CDR3 is CAWRGSTDRGGYTF. The CDR3 bases are TGTGCCTGGAGAGGCTCTACGGACAGGGGGGGCTACACCTTC.

The rearrangement links TRBV27 to TRBJ2-7; TRBD1 matches 9 bases. The V and J ends lost 4 bases and 3 bases, in that order; junction bases with no gene match: 4. Germline assignment: CDR1 MNHEY and CDR2 SMNVEV (reference sequence). This CDR3 has 14 residues. CDR3 sequence: CASSWGQGNYEQYF. CDR3 nucleotides: TGTGCCAGCAGTTGGGGACAGGGAAACTACGAGCAGTACTTC.

This rearrangement joins TRBV2 to TRBJ1-4; possible D gene TRBD1, 6 bases. Germline lookup yields CDR1 SNHLY and CDR2 FYNNEI. The V and J ends lost 6 bases and 2 bases respectively, with 10 bases between them. The CDR3 runs to 14 residues. The CDR3 DNA reads as TGTGCCAGCAGCTTACAGGGTACTAATGAAAAACTGTTTTTT. Translated, it gives CASSLQGTNEKLFF.

The rearrangement joins TRBV28 to TRBJ2-2; D may be TRBD1 or TRBD2 (6 bases each). The germline CDR1 and CDR2 sequences are MDHEN and SYDVKM. V shed 6 bases and J shed 6 bases, with 8 bases lying between them. The CDR3 extends over 12 amino acids. DNA for the CDR3: TGTGCCAGCAGAAGGGGGGCCGGGGAGCTGTTTTTT. As protein: CASRRGAGELFF.

This clone was detected only once. V gene TRBV5-5 combines with J gene TRBJ2-7; possible D gene TRBD2, 6 bases. The CDR3 totals 14 residues. The germline V gene encodes CDR1 SGHKS and CDR2 YYEKEE (reference sequence). With 4 bases removed from V and 6 bases from J, the gap between germline ends came to 17 bases. The CDR3 nucleotides read TGTGCCAGCAGCGGGGGGATGACAGCGGGCGAGCAGTACTTC. It is translated as CASSGGMTAGEQYF.

The rearrangement uses TRBV5-1 and TRBJ2-1; 7 bases are shared with TRBD1. The CDR3 runs 16 residues. The V gene's germline CDR1 is SGHRS and CDR2 YFSETQ. The V and J ends lost 4 bases and 3 bases, in that order; junction bases with no gene match: 10. The CDR3 protein is CASSPGTVLNYNEQFF. CDR3 bases: TGCGCCAGCAGCCCTGGGACAGTACTCAACTACAATGAGCAGTTCTTC.

This clone turned up a few times. The CDR3 DNA follows: TGTGCCAGCAGTTCTAACATGGAAGATACGCAGTATTTT. It is translated as CASSSNMEDTQYF. V gene TRBV11-2 combines with J gene TRBJ2-3; D not resolved. CDR1 SGHAT and CDR2 FQNNGV come from the germline V gene. Trimming removed 6 bases at V and 5 bases at J, with 12 bases between. CDR3 length equals 13 residues.

This rearrangement joins TRBV19 to TRBJ2-5, with TRBD2 as a possible D gene (6 bases). The CDR3 sequence is 14 residues long. Germline V gives CDR1 LNHDA, CDR2 SQIVND (reference sequence). Trimming shortened V by 10 bases and J by 2 bases, and 17 bases separated the two germline ends. The CDR3 bases are TGTGCCACCCAGGTCGGGCGGGGACAAGAGACCCAGTACTTC. It is translated as CATQVGRGQETQYF.